These 4 T cell receptor beta chains came from one sample sequenced in a study of monozygotic twins with inflammatory bowel disease. TCRdb processed the 5' RACE reads again and assigns one entry to each CDR3 protein, with no DNA. The listing contains about 150,000 distinct CDR3 sequences. The sequencing sample was made of blood. These receptors originate from a human donor with ulcerative colitis or Crohn's disease, or a healthy co-twin of an affected twin (not recorded which).

V gene TRBV5-1 combines with J gene TRBJ2-2; TCRdb gives TRBD1 as the D gene, but with no DNA this cannot be confirmed. The CDR3 loop spans 15 amino acids. Germline V gene data show CDR1 as SGHRS and CDR2 as YFSETQ. The CDR3 reads CASSFDRGPAGELFF.

V and J are TRBV20-1 and TRBJ1-5. The CDR3 covers 12 residues. Germline loops: CDR1 DFQATT, CDR2 SNEGSKA (reference sequence). The CDR3 spells CSASVSYQPQHF.

V and J are TRBV7-3 and TRBJ2-7; TCRdb proposes TRBD2, but this gene call is untestable without DNA. Germline loops: CDR1 SGHTA, CDR2 FQGTGA. The CDR3 contains 16 residues. CDR3 sequence reads: CASSWRLAGSLYEQYF. Full variable domain (missing parts from reference TRBV7-3 and TRBJ2-7): GAGVSQTPSNKVTEKGKYVELRCDPISGHTALYWYRQSLGQGPEFLIYFQGTGAADDSGLPNDRFFAVRPEGSVSTLKIQRTERGDSAVYLCASSWRLAGSLYEQYFGPGTRLTVT.

V is TRBV5-1 and J is TRBJ2-1; TCRdb proposes TRBD2, but this gene call is untestable without DNA. In germline, CDR1 is SGHRS, CDR2 YFSETQ. The CDR3 extends over 18 amino acids. The CDR3 spells CASSLNPAGGYSYNEQFF.